One and the same sample provided the 17 T cell receptor beta chains below, sequenced in a study of spatial heterogeneity in lung cancer. Study results and limitations: Counts that tracked tumor mutation counts were those of expanded intratumoral alpha and beta TCRs.

Their cognate antigens are unknown. MiXCR, run by TCRdb on the 5' RACE reads, gives a single entry per CDR3 protein. The table has around 26,000 distinct CDR3 sequences, around 9.2% seen once; the top ten hold just under 8%. Described time point: sample taken at primary tumor resection. Sequenced material: lung tumor tissue, taken at surgery. The receptors here all came from a male donor with early-stage non-small cell lung cancer.

Ten or more counts support this clonotype. This rearrangement joins TRBV6-2 or TRBV6-3 to TRBJ2-1; D is uncertain. From germline, CDR1 is MNHEY and CDR2 SVGEGT. This CDR3 spans 15 amino acids. V dropped 5 bases and J dropped 3 bases, with 14 bases sitting between them. The CDR3 spells CASSTPRMDYNEQFF. The CDR3 DNA sequence: TGTGCCAGCAGTACCCCTCGGATGGACTACAATGAGCAGTTCTTC.

This clonotype was found many times. CDR3: CASSSPGKLSGNTIYF. The CDR3, as DNA: TGTGCCAGCAGCTCCCCGGGAAAACTCTCTGGAAACACCATATATTTT. The chain couples TRBV4-2 to TRBJ1-3; D is undetermined. Germline lookup yields CDR1 LGHNA and CDR2 YNFKEQ. The CDR3 is 16 amino acids. Trimming shortened V by 5 bases and J by 0 bases, and 14 bases separated the two germline ends.

This clonotype has a count of ten or more. The chain is built from TRBV7-4 and TRBJ1-5, with 7 bases aligning to TRBD1. J was trimmed by 7 bases and V by 5 bases; bases with no gene match: 8. CDR3 length equals 14 residues. Looked up from germline, CDR1 is SGHVT and CDR2 is SQSDAQ. The CDR3 sequence: CASSQGVVCQPQHF. CDR3 DNA sequence: TGTGCCAGCAGCCAGGGGGTAGTTTGCCAGCCCCAGCATTTT.

In its sample, this clonotype was seen many times. V is TRBV28 and J is TRBJ1-4; D remains ambiguous. V lost 10 bases and J lost 6, with 12 bases in between. Germline V CDR1 and CDR2: MDHEN, SYDVKM. This CDR3 is 12 amino acids long. In DNA form, the CDR3 reads TGTGCCACCACAGATACCTATGAAAAACTGTTTTTT. Its translation is CATTDTYEKLFF.

There are many counts of this clonotype. This chain joins TRBV19 and TRBJ2-1; D is uncertain. The CDR3 loop spans 14 amino acids. V was shortened by 5 bases and J by 0 bases, with 8 bases between the two germline ends. Germline V CDR1 and CDR2: LNHDA, SQIVND (reference sequence). CDR3 region: CASSVWSSYNEQFF. The CDR3 DNA is TGTGCCAGTAGTGTGTGGAGCTCCTACAATGAGCAGTTCTTC.

V gene TRBV4-2 combines with J gene TRBJ2-2; D may be TRBD2 (7 bases). The CDR3 sequence is 16 residues long. The germline gives CDR1 LGHNA, CDR2 YNFKEQ. V was clipped by 1 base and J by 6 bases, with 15 bases between them. Here the CDR3 DNA reads TGTGCCAGCAGCCAAGGGGGAGGGGGATTCGCCGGGGAGCTGTTTTTT. It yields the protein CASSQGGGGFAGELFF.

This clonotype was detected many times. The chain uses TRBV29-1 and TRBJ2-2; D call uncertain. Germline loops: CDR1 SQVTM, CDR2 ANQGSEA. Between the trimmed V and J ends, which lost 5 bases and 0 bases, there was a span of 7 bases. CDR3 length equals 13 residues. In nucleotides, the CDR3 is TGCAGCGTTTATTCGGCGAACACCGGGGAGCTGTTTTTT. Translation: CSVYSANTGELFF.

At least ten counts were recorded for this clonotype. The genes are TRBV15 and TRBJ1-2; D is unclear. Germline assignment: CDR1 LNHNV and CDR2 YYDKDF (reference sequence). The CDR3 totals 16 residues. Trimming removed 0 bases at V and 8 bases at J, with 19 bases between. CDR3 nucleotides: TGTGCCACCAGCAGAGATGGGCACTTAGGCGGAGACGGCTACACCTTC. Translation gives CATSRDGHLGGDGYTF.

This clonotype was recorded a few times. The chain has TRBV6-1 and TRBJ1-4, with D maybe TRBD1 (5 bases). CDR1 and CDR2 from the germline V gene are MNHNS and SASEGT. This CDR3 is 14 amino acids long. V was pared by 4 bases and J by 8 bases, with 14 bases between. This CDR3 reads CASSVGRGGEKLFF. The CDR3 DNA reads as TGTGCCAGCAGTGTTGGAAGGGGCGGCGAAAAACTGTTTTTT.

This clonotype appeared many times. This chain connects TRBV20-1 to TRBJ2-1, with D tentatively TRBD1 (5 bases). CDR1 DFQATT and CDR2 SNEGSKA come from the germline V gene (reference sequence). The CDR3 length is 16 residues. Trimming cost V 7 bases and J 0 bases, with 19 bases left between them. DNA for the CDR3: TGCAGTGTAGACAGTTACAAACCGAGCTCCTACAATGAGCAGTTCTTC. This translates into CSVDSYKPSSYNEQFF.

The CDR3, as DNA: TGTGCCAGCTCGGCGGGTGGGGATGAGACCCAGTACTTC. Translated: CASSAGGDETQYF. The genes are TRBV7-6 and TRBJ2-5; D possibly corresponds to TRBD2 (5 bases). Germline CDR1 is SGHVS and CDR2 is FNYEAQ. This CDR3 spans 13 amino acids. V was trimmed by 8 bases and J by 5 bases, leaving 15 bases between them. The variable domain in full, completed from reference TRBV7-6 and TRBJ2-5, reads GAGVSQSPRYKVTKRGQDVALRCDPISGHVSLYWYRQALGQGPEFLTYFNYEAQQDKSGLPNDRFSAERPEGSISTLTIQRTEQRDSAMYRCASSAGGDETQYFGPGTRLLVL.

This clonotype was recorded at least ten times. The V call is TRBV11-2, the J call TRBJ2-2; D ambiguous. CDR1 is SGHAT and CDR2 is FQNNGV in the germline V gene. This CDR3 has 15 amino acids. Between the trimmed V and J ends, which lost 0 bases and 2 bases, there was a span of 7 bases. DNA of the CDR3: TGTGCCAGCAGCTTAGATAATTTAAACACCGGGGAGCTGTTTTTT. Translating it yields CASSLDNLNTGELFF.

This clonotype was counted many times. The rearrangement uses TRBV4-3 and TRBJ2-7; 10 positions agree with TRBD2. Unmatched junction bases numbered 5, after V lost 0 bases and J lost 6 bases. Germline CDR1 is LGHNA and CDR2 is YSLEER. This CDR3 has 15 residues. In DNA form, the CDR3 reads TGCGCCAGCAGCCAAGACGGCCTAGCGGGAGCCGAGCAGTACTTC. Protein sequence: CASSQDGLAGAEQYF.

This clonotype was seen ten or more times. This chain connects TRBV20-1 to TRBJ2-5; D unclear. Looked up from germline, CDR1 is DFQATT and CDR2 is SNEGSKA (reference sequence). CDR3 length: 10 amino acids. V was shortened by 4 bases and J by 4 bases, with 4 bases between the two germline ends. The CDR3 protein is CSATRETQYF. The CDR3, as DNA: TGCAGTGCTACAAGAGAGACCCAGTACTTC.

The chain recombines TRBV29-1 with TRBJ2-5; weak D call: TRBD2 (6 bases). There are 15 residues in the CDR3. Germline V gives CDR1 SQVTM, CDR2 ANQGSEA. The V end lost 4 bases, the J end lost 7 bases, and 22 bases lay between the germline ends. The CDR3 sequence is CSVGAGGSGTGTQYF. In DNA form, the CDR3 reads TGCAGCGTTGGGGCTGGGGGGTCGGGCACGGGGACCCAGTACTTC. Combining the CDR3 with reference TRBV29-1 and TRBJ2-5 gives the whole variable domain SAVISQKPSRDICQRGTSLTIQCQVDSQVTMMFWYRQQPGQSLTLIATANQGSEATYESGFVIDKFPISRPNLTFSTLTVSNMSPEDSSIYLCSVGAGGSGTGTQYFGPGTRLLVL.

This clonotype occurred many times. The chain carries TRBV4-2 and TRBJ2-3, with 12 bases fitting TRBD2. CDR1 is LGHNA, CDR2 YNFKEQ, per germline. The J segment lost 4 bases and the V segment lost 4 bases, leaving 12 bases of the junction unmatched. The CDR3 length is 18 residues. CDR3 nucleotides: TGTGCCAGCAGCCGAACCGGGGCTAGCGGGAGGGCGGCAGATACGCAGTATTTT. Its translation is CASSRTGASGRAADTQYF.

The genes are TRBV4-2 and TRBJ2-7; 7 bases match TRBD2. Per the germline V gene, CDR1 is LGHNA and CDR2 is YNFKEQ. V dropped 2 bases and J dropped 4; count of bases not matched to a gene: 11. This CDR3 has 16 residues. The CDR3 sequence is CASSQTLAEVGYEQYF. The CDR3 bases are TGTGCCAGCAGCCAAACCCTAGCGGAGGTGGGGTACGAGCAGTACTTC.